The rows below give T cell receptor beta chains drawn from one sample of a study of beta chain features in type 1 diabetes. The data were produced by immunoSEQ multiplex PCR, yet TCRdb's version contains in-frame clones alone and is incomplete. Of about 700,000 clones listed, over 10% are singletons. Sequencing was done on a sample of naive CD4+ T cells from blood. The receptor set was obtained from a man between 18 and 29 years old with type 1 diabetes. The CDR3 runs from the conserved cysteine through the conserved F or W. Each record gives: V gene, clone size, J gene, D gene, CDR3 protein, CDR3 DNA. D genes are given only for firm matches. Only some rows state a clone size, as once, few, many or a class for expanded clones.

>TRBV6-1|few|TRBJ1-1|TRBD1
CASKVRGKRDTEAFF
TGTGCCAGCAAGGTCAGGGGGAAGAGGGACACTGAAGCTTTCTTT
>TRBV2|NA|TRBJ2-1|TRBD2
CASGLAGVNEQFF
TGTGCCAGCGGCCTAGCGGGGGTCAATGAGCAGTTCTTC
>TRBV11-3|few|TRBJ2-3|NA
CASSLELTTDTQYF
TGTGCCAGCAGCTTAGAACTGACCACAGATACGCAGTATTTT
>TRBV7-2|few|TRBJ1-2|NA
CASSFRDYGYTF
TGTGCCAGCAGCTTCAGGGACTATGGCTACACCTTC
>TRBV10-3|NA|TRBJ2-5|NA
CAITASPPETQYF
TGTGCCATAACTGCCTCGCCGCCCGAGACCCAGTACTTC
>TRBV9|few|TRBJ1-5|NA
CASSPSPGGTQHF
TGTGCCAGCAGCCCGTCCCCGGGTGGAACCCAGCATTTT
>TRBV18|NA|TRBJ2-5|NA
CASSPTQTETQYF
TGTGCCAGCTCACCAACACAGACGGAGACCCAGTACTTC
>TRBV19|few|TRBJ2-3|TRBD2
CASRILAGSTDTQYF
TGTGCCAGTAGGATACTAGCGGGGTCCACAGATACGCAGTATTTT
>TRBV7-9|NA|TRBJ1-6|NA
CAVESEGYSPLHF
TGTGCTGTGGAGTCTGAGGGGTATTCACCCCTCCACTTT
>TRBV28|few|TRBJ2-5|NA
CASSSPQTARETQYF
TGTGCCAGCAGTTCTCCCCAGACAGCGCGCGAGACCCAGTACTTC
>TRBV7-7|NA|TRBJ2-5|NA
CASSLAPGQETQYF
TGTGCCAGCAGCTTAGCGCCGGGGCAAGAGACCCAGTACTTC
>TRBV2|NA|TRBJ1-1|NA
CATQQRVGQGRTEAFF
TGTGCCACCCAGCAACGGGTTGGGCAGGGGAGAACTGAAGCTTTCTTT
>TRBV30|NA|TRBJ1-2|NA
CAWTPRGGIYGYTF
TGTGCCTGGACCCCTCGTGGGGGGATCTATGGCTACACCTTC
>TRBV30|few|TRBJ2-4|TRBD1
CAWSLNFLRDSKNIQYF
TGTGCCTGGAGCCTCAACTTCCTCCGGGACAGTAAAAACATTCAGTACTTC
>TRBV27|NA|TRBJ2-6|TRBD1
CASRGQGSGANVLTF
TGTGCCAGCAGGGGACAGGGCTCTGGGGCCAACGTCCTGACTTTC
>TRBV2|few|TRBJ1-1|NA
CASITPVVSTEAFF
TGTGCCAGCATCACTCCAGTGGTCAGCACTGAAGCTTTCTTT
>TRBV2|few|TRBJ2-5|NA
CASSEALSPLPVGGETQYF
TGTGCCAGCAGTGAAGCACTTTCACCTCTACCTGTCGGGGGAGAGACCCAGTACTTC
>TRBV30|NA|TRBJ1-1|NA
CAWSGGGEAFF
TGTGCCTGGAGTGGGGGAGGTGAAGCTTTCTTT
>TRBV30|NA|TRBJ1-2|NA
CAWSVNVDYGYTF
TGTGCCTGGAGTGTAAACGTAGACTATGGCTACACCTTC
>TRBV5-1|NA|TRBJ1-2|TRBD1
CASSLLTGGNYGYTF
TGCGCCAGCAGCTTGCTGACAGGGGGAAACTATGGCTACACCTTC
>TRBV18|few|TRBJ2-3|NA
CASSPREDTQYF
TGTGCCAGCTCACCACGAGAAGATACGCAGTATTTT
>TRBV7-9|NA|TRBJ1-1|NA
CASSLAGITWNTEAFF
TGTGCCAGCAGCTTAGCCGGGATCACCTGGAACACTGAAGCTTTCTTT
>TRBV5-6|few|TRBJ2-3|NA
CASSPGPPTDTQYF
TGTGCCAGCAGTCCGGGCCCCCCCACAGATACGCAGTATTTT
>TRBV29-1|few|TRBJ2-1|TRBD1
CSVIKVGQGALNEQFF
TGCAGCGTTATTAAAGTTGGACAGGGGGCCCTCAATGAGCAGTTCTTC
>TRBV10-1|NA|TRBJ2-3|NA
CASSGSLSTDTQYF
TGCGCCAGCAGTGGTTCTCTGAGCACAGATACGCAGTATTTT
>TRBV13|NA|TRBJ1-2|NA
CASSPISTGVPYGYTF
TGTGCCAGCAGCCCGATATCAACGGGGGTTCCCTATGGCTACACCTTC
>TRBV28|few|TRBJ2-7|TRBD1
CASSYRDRAYEQYF
TGTGCCAGCAGTTACCGGGACAGGGCCTACGAGCAGTACTTC
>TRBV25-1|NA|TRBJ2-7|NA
CASLRAEPYEQYF
TGTGCCAGCCTGCGGGCGGAGCCCTACGAGCAGTACTTC
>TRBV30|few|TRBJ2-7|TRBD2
CAWSTGTSDEQYF
TGTGCCTGGAGTACCGGGACTAGCGACGAGCAGTACTTC
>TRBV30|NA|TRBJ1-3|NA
CAWSIGTSGNTIYF
TGTGCCTGGAGTATTGGAACCTCTGGAAACACCATATATTTT
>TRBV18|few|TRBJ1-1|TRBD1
CASSPPFTRGTEAFF
TGTGCCAGCTCACCACCGTTTACCAGGGGGACTGAAGCTTTCTTT
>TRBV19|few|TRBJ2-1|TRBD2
CASSIPKTSSGPYNEQFF
TGTGCCAGTAGTATACCCAAGACCTCTAGCGGGCCCTACAATGAGCAGTTCTTC
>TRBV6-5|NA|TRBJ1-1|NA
CASSYFGEAFF
TGTGCCAGCAGTTACTTCGGTGAAGCTTTCTTT